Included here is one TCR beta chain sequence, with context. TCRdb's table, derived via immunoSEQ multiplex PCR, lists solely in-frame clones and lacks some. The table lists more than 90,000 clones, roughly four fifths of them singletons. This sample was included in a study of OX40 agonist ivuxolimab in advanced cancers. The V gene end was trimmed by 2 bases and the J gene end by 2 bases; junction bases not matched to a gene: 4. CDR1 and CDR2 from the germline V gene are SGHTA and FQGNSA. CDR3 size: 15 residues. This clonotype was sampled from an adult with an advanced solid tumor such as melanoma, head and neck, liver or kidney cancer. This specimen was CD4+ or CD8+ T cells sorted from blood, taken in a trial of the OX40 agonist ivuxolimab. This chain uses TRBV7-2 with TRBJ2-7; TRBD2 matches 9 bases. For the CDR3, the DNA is TGTGCCAGCAGCTTAAATTTAGCGGGAGCCTACGAGCAGTACTTC. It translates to CASSLNLAGAYEQYF.